This is a list of T cell receptor beta chains from one sample in a study of blood T cell repertoires in COVID-19. The method was immunoSEQ multiplex PCR; TCRdb's version includes in-frame clones alone and lacks a portion of them. The data show a few hundred thousand clones, about 90% seen once. Sample: peripheral blood. The receptors stem from a man younger than 35 with COVID-19, enrolled during active disease. The CDR3 runs from the conserved cysteine through the conserved F or W. A D gene is named only where the DNA matches it firmly. Only some rows state a clone size, as once, few, many or a class for expanded clones.

>.|TRBJ1-6|TRBV2|.
CASSGQYNSPLHF
TGTGCCAGCAGTGGGCAGTATAATTCACCCCTCCACTTT
>.|TRBJ2-5|TRBV11-3|.
CASSLDRGKTQYF
TGTGCCAGCAGCTTAGACAGGGGAAAGACCCAGTACTTC
>.|TRBJ2-5|TRBV5-4|TRBD1
CASSYRQGVAETQYF
TGTGCCAGCAGCTACAGACAGGGGGTCGCGGAGACCCAGTACTTC
>once|TRBJ2-1|TRBV3-1/TRBV3-2|TRBD2
CASRRGGALYNEQFF
TGTGCCAGCAGGCGCGGGGGGGCCCTTTACAATGAGCAGTTCTTC
>.|TRBJ2-1|TRBV4-2|TRBD2
CASSQRIAGAYNEQFF
TGTGCCAGCAGCCAGAGAATAGCGGGGGCCTACAATGAGCAGTTCTTC
>once|TRBJ2-1|TRBV12-3/TRBV12-4|TRBD1
CASSGQVNNEQFF
TGTGCCAGCAGCGGACAGGTTAACAATGAGCAGTTCTTC
>.|TRBJ2-3|TRBV10-2|TRBD2
CASRLGLAGAVSTDTQYF
TGCGCCAGCAGGCTGGGGCTAGCGGGGGCCGTGAGCACAGATACGCAGTATTTT
>.|TRBJ2-7|TRBV14|TRBD1
CASSPEKRTGAYEQYF
TGTGCCAGCAGCCCAGAAAAGAGGACAGGGGCCTACGAGCAGTACTTC
>.|TRBJ2-7|TRBV4-1|.
CASSQGRGSSYEQYF
TGCGCCAGCAGCCAAGGCAGGGGAAGCTCCTACGAGCAGTACTTC
>.|TRBJ2-7|TRBV5-4|.
CASSSGPLVTAYEQYF
TGTGCCAGCAGCTCTGGTCCACTAGTGACGGCCTACGAGCAGTACTTC
>.|TRBJ2-7|TRBV27|.
CASSETRGRAGLYEQYF
TGTGCCAGCAGCGAAACCCGCGGCAGGGCCGGGTTGTACGAGCAGTACTTC
>.|TRBJ2-5|TRBV2|.
CASKLIWVANQETQYF
TGTGCCAGCAAACTGATATGGGTAGCCAATCAAGAGACCCAGTACTTC
>.|TRBJ2-5|TRBV12-3/TRBV12-4|.
CASSLTEETQYF
TGTGCCAGCAGTTTAACTGAAGAGACCCAGTACTTC
>many|TRBJ2-7|TRBV4-2|TRBD2
CASSSGLGRYEQYF
TGTGCCAGCAGCTCGGGACTCGGGAGGTACGAGCAGTACTTC
>once|TRBJ2-3|TRBV5-1|.
CASSLAMGPSTDTQYF
TGCGCCAGCAGCTTGGCGATGGGCCCGAGCACAGATACGCAGTATTTT
>.|TRBJ1-1|TRBV7-9|.
CASSLTGLSGGAFF
TGTGCCAGCAGCTTAACGGGACTGTCCGGCGGAGCTTTCTTT
>few|TRBJ2-1|TRBV12-3/TRBV12-4|.
CASSLMSNEQFF
TGTGCCAGCAGTTTAATGAGTAATGAGCAGTTCTTC
>.|TRBJ2-7|TRBV5-1|TRBD2
CASSLFLVLTSGRAGQVEQYF
TGCGCCAGCAGCTTGTTTCTGGTTTTGACTAGCGGGAGGGCGGGCCAAGTCGAGCAGTACTTC
>.|TRBJ2-7|TRBV6-5|.
CASSSNSHSYEQYF
TGTGCCAGCAGTTCAAACAGTCACTCCTACGAGCAGTACTTC
>.|TRBJ1-4|TRBV5-8|.
CASTRRGGPGEKLFF
TGTGCCAGCACCCGGAGGGGGGGCCCTGGAGAAAAACTGTTTTTT
>.|TRBJ2-7|TRBV19|.
CASSKGGQSYEQYF
TGTGCCAGTAGTAAGGGGGGGCAATCCTACGAGCAGTACTTC
>.|TRBJ2-1|TRBV7-6|TRBD2
CASSLTSGSGNEQFF
TGTGCCAGCAGCCTAACTAGCGGGAGCGGCAATGAGCAGTTCTTC
>.|TRBJ2-5|TRBV18|.
CASSPTVLETQYF
TGTGCCAGCTCACCGACAGTGTTAGAGACCCAGTACTTC
>.|TRBJ2-7|TRBV7-8|TRBD1
CASSLAQRTGSYEQYF
TGTGCCAGCAGCTTAGCGCAAAGGACAGGGTCCTACGAGCAGTACTTC
>.|TRBJ1-5|TRBV23-1|.
CASRGRRRGNQPQHF
TGCGCCAGTCGAGGGAGACGTCGGGGCAATCAGCCCCAGCATTTT
>once|TRBJ2-5|TRBV6-5|.
CASSPHWEMETQYF
TGTGCCAGCAGTCCCCATTGGGAGATGGAGACCCAGTACTTC
>.|TRBJ1-1|TRBV11-2|.
CASSFLPYDTEAFF
TGTGCCAGCAGCTTCCTCCCCTATGACACTGAAGCTTTCTTT
>.|TRBJ2-3|TRBV5-1|TRBD2
CASSLTSGTDTQYF
TGCGCCAGCAGCTTAACTAGCGGAACAGATACGCAGTATTTT
>.|TRBJ2-7|TRBV4-1|.
CASSQDQFRYSYEQYF
TGCGCCAGCAGCCAAGATCAGTTCAGGTACTCCTACGAGCAGTACTTC
>.|TRBJ1-2|TRBV18|.
CASSPPEEGYTF
TGTGCCAGCTCACCACCGGAGGAGGGCTACACCTTC
>.|TRBJ1-5|TRBV19|.
CASSIRGQNQPQHF
TGTGCCAGTAGTATAAGGGGTCAGAATCAGCCCCAGCATTTT
>.|TRBJ2-6|TRBV19|.
CASSSPEAGANVLTF
TGTGCCAGTAGTTCCCCGGAGGCTGGGGCCAACGTCCTGACTTTC
>.|TRBJ2-7|TRBV30|.
CAWSVIYEQYF
TGTGCCTGGAGTGTTATCTACGAGCAGTACTTC
>.|TRBJ2-3|TRBV6-1|TRBD2
CASSEVAGVTDTQYF
TGTGCCAGCAGTGAAGTAGCGGGGGTCACAGATACGCAGTATTTT
>once|TRBJ2-5|TRBV5-1|TRBD2
CASSFVVGTSGETQYF
TGCGCCAGCAGCTTCGTAGTCGGCACTAGCGGAGAGACCCAGTACTTC
>few|TRBJ2-7|TRBV7-9|TRBD1
CASSWDRGQGEQYF
TGTGCCAGCAGCTGGGACAGGGGGCAAGGCGAGCAGTACTTC
>.|TRBJ1-1|TRBV3-1/TRBV3-2|TRBD1
CASSPGQAGNTEAFF
TGTGCCAGCAGCCCTGGACAGGCGGGGAACACTGAAGCTTTCTTT
>.|TRBJ2-3|TRBV2|.
CASRQGYSDTQYF
TGTGCCAGCAGGCAGGGGTATTCAGATACGCAGTATTTT
>.|TRBJ2-4|TRBV6-1|.
CASSEPGTPQNIQYF
TGTGCCAGCAGTGAACCCGGGACACCCCAAAACATTCAGTACTTC
>.|TRBJ2-5|TRBV9|.
CASSGVRGYQETQYF
TGTGCCAGCAGCGGGGTCCGGGGGTACCAAGAGACCCAGTACTTC
>.|TRBJ2-3|TRBV5-6|TRBD2
CASSLLAGTDTQYF
TGTGCCAGCAGCTTGCTAGCGGGGACAGATACGCAGTATTTT
>.|TRBJ2-5|TRBV18|TRBD2
CASSPRAPLAGQETQYF
TGTGCCAGCTCACCAAGGGCCCCCCTAGCGGGACAAGAGACCCAGTACTTC
>.|TRBJ2-2|TRBV6-5|.
CASSYSSTGELFF
TGTGCCAGCAGTTACTCCAGCACCGGGGAGCTGTTTTTT
>.|TRBJ1-4|TRBV24-1|TRBD1
CATSERGTGGEKLFF
TGTGCCACCAGTGAAAGAGGGACAGGAGGTGAAAAACTGTTTTTT
>.|TRBJ2-1|TRBV7-6|.
CASSFNFGAGFGGEQFF
TGTGCCAGCAGCTTTAATTTTGGGGCGGGGTTTGGGGGTGAGCAGTTCTTC
>.|TRBJ2-3|TRBV9|.
CASSVGRDTDTQYF
TGTGCCAGCAGCGTAGGGAGAGACACAGATACGCAGTATTTT
>few|TRBJ2-7|TRBV27|TRBD2
CASSPTSGSSYEQYF
TGTGCCAGCAGTCCCACTAGCGGGAGCTCCTACGAGCAGTACTTC
>once|TRBJ2-5|TRBV5-4|.
CASSLDSGETQYF
TGTGCCAGCAGCTTGGATTCGGGGGAGACCCAGTACTTC
>once|TRBJ2-1|TRBV5-8|TRBD2
CASSLIAGLGNEQFF
TGTGCCAGCAGCTTGATAGCGGGCCTTGGCAATGAGCAGTTCTTC
>.|TRBJ1-6|TRBV7-8|TRBD1
CASSLTGGSSYNSPLHF
TGTGCCAGCAGCTTGACAGGGGGAAGCTCCTATAATTCACCCCTCCACTTT
>.|TRBJ1-4|TRBV6-2/TRBV6-3|.
CASSYGGALNEKLFF
TGTGCCAGCAGTTACGGCGGGGCACTAAATGAAAAACTGTTTTTT
>once|TRBJ1-1|TRBV9|TRBD1
CASSVATGTGMNTEAFF
TGTGCCAGCAGCGTAGCTACCGGGACAGGCATGAACACTGAAGCTTTCTTT
>once|TRBJ2-1|TRBV7-9|.
CASSLLNLEGSEQFF
TGTGCCAGCAGCTTATTGAATTTAGAGGGTTCTGAGCAGTTCTTC
>.|TRBJ2-3|TRBV12-3/TRBV12-4|TRBD1
CASKTGTDTQYF
TGTGCCAGCAAGACAGGGACAGATACGCAGTATTTT
>.|TRBJ2-1|TRBV6-5|TRBD2
CASSKTSGSEIEQFF
TGTGCCAGCAGCAAGACTAGCGGGAGTGAAATTGAGCAGTTCTTC
>.|TRBJ1-5|TRBV10-2|.
CASSPSGGSWNQPQHF
TGCGCCAGCAGTCCAAGCGGGGGGAGCTGGAATCAGCCCCAGCATTTT
>.|TRBJ2-3|TRBV3-1/TRBV3-2|.
CASSQIPSTDTQYF
TGTGCCAGCAGCCAAATCCCGAGCACAGATACGCAGTATTTT
>once|TRBJ2-1|TRBV10-1|.
CASSPLGPATYNEQFF
TGCGCCAGCAGTCCGCTGGGGCCTGCCACCTACAATGAGCAGTTCTTC